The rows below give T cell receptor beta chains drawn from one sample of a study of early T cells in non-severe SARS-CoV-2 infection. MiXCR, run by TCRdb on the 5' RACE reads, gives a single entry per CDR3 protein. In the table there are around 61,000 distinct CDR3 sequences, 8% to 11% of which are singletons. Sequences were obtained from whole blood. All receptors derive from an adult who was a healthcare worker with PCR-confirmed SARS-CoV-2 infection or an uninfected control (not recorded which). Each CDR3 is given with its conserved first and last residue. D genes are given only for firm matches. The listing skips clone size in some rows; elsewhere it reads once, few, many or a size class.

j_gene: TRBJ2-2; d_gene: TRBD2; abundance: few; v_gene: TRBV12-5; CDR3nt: TGTGCTAGTGGTTTGACCAGGACTAGCTCGGGGACCGGGGAGCTGTTTTTT; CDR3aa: CASGLTRTSSGTGELFF
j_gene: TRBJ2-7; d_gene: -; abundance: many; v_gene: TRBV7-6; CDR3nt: TGTGCCAGCAGCCGCTGGGCCGAGCAGTACTTC; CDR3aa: CASSRWAEQYF
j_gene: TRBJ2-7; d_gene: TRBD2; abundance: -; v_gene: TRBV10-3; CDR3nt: TGTGCCATCAGTGAGGGCGGGAGCTACGAGCAGTACTTC; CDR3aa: CAISEGGSYEQYF
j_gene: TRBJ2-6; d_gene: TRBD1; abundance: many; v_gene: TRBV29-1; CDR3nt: TGCAGCGTTGCGGGACAGGGGGTCTCTGGGGCCAACGTCCTGACTTTC; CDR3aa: CSVAGQGVSGANVLTF
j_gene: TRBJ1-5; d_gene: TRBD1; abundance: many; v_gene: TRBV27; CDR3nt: TGTGCCAGCAGTCCTACAGGGGCTACGGAGCCCCAGCATTTT; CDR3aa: CASSPTGATEPQHF
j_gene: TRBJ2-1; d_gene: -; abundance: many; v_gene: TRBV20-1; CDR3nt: TGCAGTGCTAGACGGCGGGGCAATGAGCAGTTCTTC; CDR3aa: CSARRRGNEQFF
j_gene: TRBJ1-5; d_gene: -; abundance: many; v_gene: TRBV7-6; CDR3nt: TGTGCCAGCAGCTTGTCTATTGAGACCAATCAGCCCCAGCATTTT; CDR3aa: CASSLSIETNQPQHF
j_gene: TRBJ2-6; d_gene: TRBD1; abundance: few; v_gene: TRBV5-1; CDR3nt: TGCGCCAGCAGCCCACGGGACAGGGGCTCTGGGGCCAACGTCCTGACTTTC; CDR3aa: CASSPRDRGSGANVLTF
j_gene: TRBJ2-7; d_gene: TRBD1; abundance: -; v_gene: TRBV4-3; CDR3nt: TGCGCCGGCAGCCAAGATACCCACAGGGGCTACGAGCAGTACTTC; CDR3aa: CAGSQDTHRGYEQYF
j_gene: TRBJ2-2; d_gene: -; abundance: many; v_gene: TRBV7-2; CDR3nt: TGTGCCAGCAGCTTTTTATACAACACCGGGGAGCTGTTTTTT; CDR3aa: CASSFLYNTGELFF
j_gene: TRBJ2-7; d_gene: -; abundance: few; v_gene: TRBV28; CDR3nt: TGTGCCAGCAGCCTGGGGACGCCATCCTACGAGCAGTACTTC; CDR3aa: CASSLGTPSYEQYF
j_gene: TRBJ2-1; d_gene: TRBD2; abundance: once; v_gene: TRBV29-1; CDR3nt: TGCAGCGTTCTTAGCGGGAAGTCCTACAATGAGCAGTTCTTC; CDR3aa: CSVLSGKSYNEQFF
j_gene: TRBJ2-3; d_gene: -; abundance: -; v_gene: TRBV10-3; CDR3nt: TGTGCCATCAGTGAGGGGGCTGGAGCAGATACGCAGTATTTT; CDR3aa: CAISEGAGADTQYF
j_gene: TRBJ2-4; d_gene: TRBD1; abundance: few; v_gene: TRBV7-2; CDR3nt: TGTGCCAGCAGCCAGGGGGTGTCAGCCAAAAACATTCAGTACTTC; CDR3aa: CASSQGVSAKNIQYF
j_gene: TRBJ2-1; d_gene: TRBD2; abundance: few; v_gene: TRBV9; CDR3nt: TGTGCCAGCAGCGGGCAAAGGACTAGAAACAATGAGCAGTTCTTC; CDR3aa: CASSGQRTRNNEQFF
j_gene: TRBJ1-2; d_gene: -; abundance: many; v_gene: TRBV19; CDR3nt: TGTGCCTCGTACAGGGCAGGGATCGACTATGGCTACACCTTC; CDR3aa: CASYRAGIDYGYTF
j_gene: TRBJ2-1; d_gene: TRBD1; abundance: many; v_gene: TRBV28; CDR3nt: TGTGCCAGCAGTTTTGCCGGGACAGGGGGCAATGAGCAGTTCTTC; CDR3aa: CASSFAGTGGNEQFF